This T cell receptor (beta chain) emerged from a study of human T cells and chemical hapten exposure (dated by TCRdb to the early 2020s). For the wider study: For sensitization, 2% DPC in acetone was applied to a roughly 2 cm by roughly 2 cm area of upper inner arm skin. For TCR sequencing, blood came from approximately 29 alopecia patients at anywhere from one to four time points (pre-sensitization, 2, 6 and 24 weeks). Libraries were combined into a pool for sequencing, and differences in TCR yield between samples came mainly from small differences in library volumes within the pool. Weekly therapeutic DPC doses were additionally applied to the scalp of patients throughout the roughly 24-week study period. This study followed changes in the peripheral blood TCR repertoire in vivo during primary and secondary sensitization of alopecia patients to the hapten diphenylcyclopropenone (DPC). Patient blood was sampled pre-sensitization (week 0) and at 2, 6 and about 24 weeks after DPC sensitization. The patient cohort, mostly female, included alopecia areata with under or over 50% scalp involvement, alopecia totalis and alopecia universalis. Patch tests used Finn chambers with 0.01% DPC on the upper back, scored after 6 days by International Contact Dermatitis Research Group standards. General findings and caveats noted by the study authors: Significantly more large CDR3 similarity clusters were formed by expanded TCRs than by pre-sensitization or healthy control sets, consistent with antigen-driven responses. The number of TCRs above 1 in 1000 frequency did not change with DPC sensitization; there was no evidence of global repertoire structure alterations. After repeated subsampling, the strength of the expansion versus patch-test correlation and the threshold at which it became significant changed. Patch test score correlated positively with the number of PT1 expanded TCRs, reaching significance at thresholds 8, 16 and 32 but not at 4. Because every patient had alopecia, a presumed autoimmune disease, the patients' immune response might differ from that of healthy individuals.

What the time point label conveys for this sample: patch test 1, 2 weeks after DPC sensitization. The treatment or condition label of this sample denotes: therapeutic diphenylcyclopropenone sensitization with weekly scalp DPC. At every patch-test visit, the blood draw took place before the patch test was put on. Patients were considered eligible if aged 18 to 70, diagnosed with alopecia and deemed suitable for DPC therapy, and patients were excluded if pregnant. Total RNA was extracted from unfractionated whole blood collected in Tempus Blood RNA tubes. CDR3 length: 14 amino acids, cysteine to phenylalanine. Only the CDR3 portion is preserved as DNA: 42 bases, with reading frame beginning at the first base. The trim is 0 bases for V and 3 bases for J, with a gap of 9 bases between the germline ends. CDR1 and CDR2 (SGHRS, YFSETQ) derive from the germline V gene. This clonotype was detected many times. Its recognized antigen is unknown. Per-base quality was not reported, and no clone a single base away is much larger than it.

Library prep was done by RACE. Data came from a NextSeq 500. Library preparation attached unique molecular identifiers to individual cDNA molecules for quantitative, reproducible TCR counting. Each blood RNA sample was used to sequence both TCR alpha and TCR beta chains. From the authors' description of their analysis: Samples had a median of approximately 93,000 TCRs, with a range from roughly 23,224 to 750,000. The Decombinator software suite was used to annotate the V, J and CDR3 of the TCR reads. For PS versus PT1 abundance plots, all samples were subsampled to the same number of TCRs (28,000). Expanded TCRs were defined as absent before sensitization and observed at least eight times at the 2-week time point. TCRdb's own reprocessing of the public reads used fastp at Q25 and MiXCR and kept productive beta chains. Rows with a matching CDR3 protein are joined into one entry that keeps the most common DNA and genes. The V and J calls were not made by the authors but by TCRdb's processing. This sample is represented by around 71,000 distinct CDR3 sequences; more than 8% of them were singletons. The biggest ten clones account for roughly 3.3% of the sample.

The V and J genes are TRBV5-1 and TRBJ1-1; there is no confident call for the D gene. The starting material was whole blood, obtained in connection with sensitization to the hapten diphenylcyclopropenone (DPC). The source is a woman between 35 and 50 years old with alopecia areata. Some clones in this sample may be carry-over from other donors' samples. The CDR3 here reads CASSLVSGDTEAFF. The DNA sequence is given as TGCGCCAGCAGCTTGGTCAGTGGAGACACTGAAGCTTTCTTT.